This T cell receptor (beta chain) was sequenced during a study of glioma-infiltrating T cells. Amplification of TCR alpha and beta CDR3 regions from RNA used iRepertoire nested multiplex PCR. MiXCR, run by TCRdb on the multiplex PCR reads, gives a single entry per CDR3 protein. Of over 140,000 distinct CDR3 sequences listed, more than 35% were seen once; the top ten hold over 15%. This clonotype was seen only a few times. The germline CDR1 and CDR2 sequences are MNHNS and SASEGT. There are 16 residues in the CDR3. V was shortened by 3 bases and J by 3 bases, with 18 bases between the two germline ends.

This clonotype was sampled from a human donor with low-grade glioma or glioblastoma, undergoing nonglioma brain surgery, or in good health (not recorded which). V is TRBV6-1 and J is TRBJ2-7; unclear D gene. The sequenced sample consisted of glioma tissue, nonneoplastic brain tissue, or PBMCs (not recorded which). Written as DNA, the CDR3 is TGTGCCAGCAGTGAGGTGTTTAGCAGGCCAAACTACGAGCAGTACTTC. Protein sequence: CASSEVFSRPNYEQYF.